The T cell receptor (beta chain) described here comes from a study of blood T cell repertoires in COVID-19. TCRdb's copy holds only in-frame clones and misses some; the assay was immunoSEQ multiplex PCR. The sample yields some 350,000 clones, over 75% seen once. The CDR3 has 14 residues. Germline lookup yields CDR1 SGDLS and CDR2 YYNGEE. The germline V and J ends were trimmed by 3 bases and 4 bases, with 13 bases remaining between them. The sample holds a few counts of this clone. The rearrangement uses TRBV9 and TRBJ1-1; D remains ambiguous. This clonotype originated in a young man who had recovered from COVID-19. The sequenced material came from PBMCs or T cells enriched from blood (not recorded which). The CDR3 reads CASSARLQATEAFF. Here the CDR3 DNA reads TGTGCCAGCAGCGCAAGGTTGCAGGCCACTGAAGCTTTCTTT.